These T cell receptor beta chains were read from a single sample in a study of blood T cell repertoires in COVID-19. Profiled with immunoSEQ multiplex PCR; TCRdb holds only in-frame clones, not every one. The sample carries roughly 210,000 clones, over 75% recorded once. Sequencing was performed on PBMCs or T cells enriched from blood (not recorded which). These receptors were obtained from a man younger than 45 in a cohort exposed to, infected with or recovered from COVID-19 (not recorded which). Each CDR3 is given with its conserved first and last residue. The D gene is left open where the match is weak. Only part of the rows carry a size: once, few, many, or a class if the clone is expanded.

clone_size d_call cdr3_length j_call v_call cdr3_nt cdr3_aa
many TRBD2 17 TRBJ2-7 TRBV7-8 TGTGCCAGCAGCTTAGGGCGAGGGACTAGCAGTCCCTACGAGCAGTACTTC CASSLGRGTSSPYEQYF
few TRBD1 13 TRBJ2-7 TRBV5-5 TGTGCCAGCAGCTGGGGACAGTCGCTCGAGCAGTACTTC CASSWGQSLEQYF
NA TRBD1 16 TRBJ1-2 TRBV28 TGTGCCAGCAGGCTGACAGGGGGCCACTCTAACTATGGCTACACCTTC CASRLTGGHSNYGYTF
NA TRBD1 17 TRBJ1-5 TRBV10-1 TGCGCCAGCAGTGAGTCCGCACAGGACAGGGGAAATCAGCCCCAGCATTTT CASSESAQDRGNQPQHF
NA TRBD1 15 TRBJ1-1 TRBV6-5 TGTGCCAGCAGTCACCCCAGGGGGATGAACACTGAAGCTTTCTTT CASSHPRGMNTEAFF
NA TRBD2 16 TRBJ2-2 TRBV6-5 TGTGCCAGCAGTTCTTTCGGACTAGCGGAGACCGGGGAGCTGTTTTTT CASSSFGLAETGELFF
NA NA 16 TRBJ2-1 TRBV21-1 TGTGCCAGCACCCAAGGAGGACTAGCGGGAATCTATGAGCAGTTCTTC CASTQGGLAGIYEQFF
NA NA 15 TRBJ1-5 TRBV28 TGTGCCAGCAGAGGATACAGGGAAAGCAATCAGCCCCAGCATTTT CASRGYRESNQPQHF
NA TRBD1 14 TRBJ2-7 TRBV19 TGTGCCAGTAGCCTGGGACAGGGTGCCTACGAGCAGTACTTC CASSLGQGAYEQYF
NA TRBD1 15 TRBJ1-3 TRBV27 TGTGCCAGCAGTACCGGGACAGGGGCTGGAAACACCATATATTTT CASSTGTGAGNTIYF
NA TRBD2 19 TRBJ2-5 TRBV7-3 TGTGCCAGCAGCTTAACGACTAGCGGGAGGAATTCCGCGGGGGAGACCCAGTACTTC CASSLTTSGRNSAGETQYF
NA TRBD1 18 TRBJ1-3 TRBV5-4 TGTGCCAGCAGCTCAACCACCGGGACAGGGTTATCTAGAAACACCATATATTTT CASSSTTGTGLSRNTIYF
NA TRBD1 12 TRBJ2-7 TRBV18 TGTGCCAGCTCACCCTCGACAGGGGAGCAGTACTTC CASSPSTGEQYF
NA NA 13 TRBJ1-1 TRBV7-3 TGTGCCAGCAGCTCGGACAGAAACACTGAAGCTTTCTTT CASSSDRNTEAFF
NA NA 14 TRBJ2-2 TRBV27 TGTGCCAGCAGTTTCACACAAGGGGGCGGGGAGCTGTTTTTT CASSFTQGGGELFF
NA NA 13 TRBJ1-6 TRBV5-1 TGCGCCAGCAGCTCCCAGACAGAGCGACCCCTCCACTTT CASSSQTERPLHF
NA NA 16 TRBJ1-1 TRBV6-1 TGTGCCAGCAGTGGGACAATTCGGGCGGCGAACACTGAAGCTTTCTTT CASSGTIRAANTEAFF
once TRBD1 14 TRBJ1-1 TRBV5-4 TGTGCCAGCAGCCTATCAGGGGGCCACACTGAAGCTTTCTTT CASSLSGGHTEAFF
once NA 14 TRBJ1-1 TRBV15 TGTGCCACCAGCAGTGTCCGACGGGACACTGAAGCTTTCTTT CATSSVRRDTEAFF
NA TRBD2 16 TRBJ2-3 TRBV7-3 TGTGCCAGCAGCAATAGGGCTAGCGGGAGCACAGATACGCAGTATTTT CASSNRASGSTDTQYF
NA TRBD2 15 TRBJ2-1 TRBV9 TGTGCCAGCAGCCCGGGACTAGGACAGCACAATGAGCAGTTCTTC CASSPGLGQHNEQFF
NA NA 14 TRBJ1-6 TRBV27 TGTGCCAGCACCACGGGGGGCCGGGGTTCACCCCTCCACTTT CASTTGGRGSPLHF
NA TRBD1 15 TRBJ2-5 TRBV28 TGTGCCAGCAGTTTACATGACAGGGGGCGGGAGACCCAGTACTTC CASSLHDRGRETQYF
NA NA 15 TRBJ2-1 TRBV3-1/TRBV3-2 TGTGCCAGCAGCCAAGATGTACTAGTCAGCAATGAGCAGTTCTTC CASSQDVLVSNEQFF
NA NA 17 TRBJ2-1 TRBV15 TGTGCCACCAGCAGAGATGTCTCAGCGGACTCCTACAATGAGCAGTTCTTC CATSRDVSADSYNEQFF
NA NA 13 TRBJ1-5 TRBV27 TGTGCCAGCAGCCCTGGACTGAATCAGCCCCAGCATTTT CASSPGLNQPQHF
NA NA 11 TRBJ2-7 TRBV6-6 TGTGCCAGCAGTAACGGCTACGAGCAGTACTTC CASSNGYEQYF
NA TRBD1 14 TRBJ2-1 TRBV6-6 TGTGCCAGCACCTCCGGACAGGGAGACAATGAGCAGTTCTTC CASTSGQGDNEQFF
NA NA 14 TRBJ2-2 TRBV5-1 TGCGCCAGCAGCTTGGTAGCAGGGTCCGGGGAGCTGTTTTTT CASSLVAGSGELFF
once NA 16 TRBJ2-2 TRBV24-1 TGTGCCACCAGTGCCTTTGGGGGACTGAACACCGGGGAGCTGTTTTTT CATSAFGGLNTGELFF
NA TRBD2 18 TRBJ2-1 TRBV6-9 TGTGCCAGCAGTTATCAGCTAGCGGGGAGCAGCTCCTACAATGAGCAGTTCTTC CASSYQLAGSSSYNEQFF
NA NA 16 TRBJ2-3 TRBV21-1 TGTGCCAGCAGCAAAAGTGGGGACAGGGGTTCAGATACGCAGTATTTT CASSKSGDRGSDTQYF
NA TRBD2 15 TRBJ2-1 TRBV7-3 TGTGCCAGCAGCTCTAGCGGGACACCTAGCAATGAGCAGTTCTTC CASSSSGTPSNEQFF